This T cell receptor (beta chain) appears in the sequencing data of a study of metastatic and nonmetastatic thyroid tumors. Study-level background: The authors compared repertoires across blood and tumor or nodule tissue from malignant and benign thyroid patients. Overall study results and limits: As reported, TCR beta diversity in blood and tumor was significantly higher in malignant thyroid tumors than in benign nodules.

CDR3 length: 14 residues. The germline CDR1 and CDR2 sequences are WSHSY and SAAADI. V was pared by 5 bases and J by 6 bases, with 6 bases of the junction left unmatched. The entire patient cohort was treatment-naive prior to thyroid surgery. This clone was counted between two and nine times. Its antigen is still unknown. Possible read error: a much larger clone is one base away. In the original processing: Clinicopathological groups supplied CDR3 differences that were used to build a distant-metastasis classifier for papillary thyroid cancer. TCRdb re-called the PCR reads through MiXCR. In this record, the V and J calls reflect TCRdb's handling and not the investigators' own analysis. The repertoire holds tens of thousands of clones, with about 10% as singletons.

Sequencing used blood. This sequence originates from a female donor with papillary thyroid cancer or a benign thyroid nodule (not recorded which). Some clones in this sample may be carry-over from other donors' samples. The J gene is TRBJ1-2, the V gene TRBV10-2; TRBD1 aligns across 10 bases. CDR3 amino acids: CASSPGTGDNGYTF. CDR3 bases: TGCGCCAGCAGTCCCGGGACAGGGGACAATGGCTACACCTTC.